The 14 T cell receptor beta chains below were found in one sample sequenced in a study of blood T cell repertoires in COVID-19. Some clones are missing from TCRdb's copy, which holds only in-frame ones; the method was immunoSEQ multiplex PCR. The sample lists approximately 150,000 clones; approximately 83% were seen once. Sample: peripheral blood. The source is a man aged 65-85 years with active or convalescent COVID-19.

The rearrangement uses TRBV15 and TRBJ2-3; weak D call: TRBD1 (5 bases). CDR3 length: 14 residues. Germline loops: CDR1 LNHNV, CDR2 YYDKDF (reference sequence). V lost 3 bases to trimming and J lost 2 bases, with 9 bases between them. The CDR3 sequence: CATSRGQITDTQYF. In nucleotides, the CDR3 is TGTGCCACCAGCAGGGGGCAGATCACAGATACGCAGTATTTT.

The chain has TRBV5-6 and TRBJ1-4, with D tentatively TRBD1 (6 bases). Deletions cut 2 bases from V and 4 bases from J, with 12 bases between. Germline CDR1 reads SGHDT; CDR2 reads YYEEEE. The CDR3 totals 15 residues. The CDR3 spells CASSLFGQSNEKLFF. In nucleotides, the CDR3 is TGTGCCAGCAGCTTATTCGGACAGAGTAATGAAAAACTGTTTTTT.

This chain joins TRBV28 and TRBJ1-1, with D maybe TRBD1 (6 bases). The CDR3 is 14 amino acids. The ends were cut back, 9 bases at V and 1 base at J, with 15 bases in the middle. Germline lookup yields CDR1 MDHEN and CDR2 SYDVKM. CDR3 in amino acids: CASRKGGRNTEAFF. DNA of the CDR3: TGTGCCAGTCGAAAAGGGGGAAGGAACACTGAAGCTTTCTTT.

This clone was seen once. The chain couples TRBV7-2 to TRBJ1-5; TRBD1 matches 11 bases. J gave up 6 bases and V 5 bases, and 6 bases lay outside the gene matches. Germline-derived CDR1 and CDR2 are SGHTA and FQGNSA. The CDR3 loop spans 15 amino acids. This chain's CDR3 is CASSPGTGGSQPQHF. In DNA form, the CDR3 reads TGTGCCAGCAGCCCCGGGACAGGGGGTAGTCAGCCCCAGCATTTT.

This chain connects TRBV4-3 to TRBJ1-4; 7 nucleotides match TRBD1. Germline lookup yields CDR1 LGHNA and CDR2 YSLEER. The CDR3 has 17 amino acids. Unmatched junction bases numbered 7, after V lost 0 bases and J lost 3 bases. The DNA for the CDR3 is TGCGCCAGCAGCCAAGATTTAGAGGGGGCGTCTAATGAAAAACTGTTTTTT. Amino acids: CASSQDLEGASNEKLFF.

This chain connects TRBV6-5 to TRBJ1-1; perhaps TRBD1 as D (6 bases). Deletions cut 4 bases from V and 6 bases from J, with 12 bases between. Germline CDR1 is MNHEY and CDR2 is SVGAGI. This CDR3 region has 13 residues. CDR3 protein: CASSFPRGAEAFF. As DNA, the CDR3 is TGTGCCAGCAGTTTCCCCAGGGGCGCTGAAGCTTTCTTT.

V gene TRBV9 combines with J gene TRBJ2-7, with TRBD2 as a possible D gene (5 bases). Germline CDR1 reads SGDLS; CDR2 reads YYNGEE. Trimming stripped 0 bases from V and 7 bases from J, with 8 bases between. This CDR3 has 12 amino acids. The CDR3 spells CASSVAEGEQYF. DNA for the CDR3: TGTGCCAGCAGCGTAGCTGAGGGAGAGCAGTACTTC.

The chain joins TRBV4-3 to TRBJ1-4; D gene unclear. V dropped 0 bases and J dropped 1 base, with 12 bases sitting between them. The CDR3 has 17 amino acids. The V gene's germline CDR1 is LGHNA and CDR2 YSLEER. CDR3 protein: CASSQDRTVRTNEKLFF. The CDR3 DNA is TGCGCCAGCAGCCAAGATAGAACAGTCCGAACTAATGAAAAACTGTTTTTT.

This clone was counted a few times. The rearrangement links TRBV5-4 to TRBJ1-2; 10 bases are a match to TRBD1. CDR1 is SGHNT and CDR2 is YYREEE in the germline V gene (reference sequence). V shed 5 bases, J shed 4 bases, and the junction held 11 bases outside the gene matches. This CDR3 has 16 amino acids. The CDR3 sequence is CASRRPGQGSLYGYTF. DNA for the CDR3: TGTGCCAGCAGACGACCGGGACAGGGGTCCCTCTATGGCTACACCTTC.

V is TRBV14 and J is TRBJ1-3; D may be TRBD1 (5 bases). Trimming left V 0 bases short and J 5 bases short, with 14 bases between. This CDR3 spans 16 amino acids. Germline assignment: CDR1 SGHDN and CDR2 FVKESK. The CDR3, as DNA: TGTGCCAGCAGCCAAGATTGGGTCCAGGGAAGAAACACCATATATTTT. Protein: CASSQDWVQGRNTIYF.

The V call is TRBV6-5, the J call TRBJ2-7; TRBD2 matches at 14 bases. Trimming removed 5 bases from V and 4 bases from J; junction bases left unmatched: 4. This CDR3 is built from 15 residues. Germline V gene sequence: CDR1 MNHEY, CDR2 SVGAGI. In DNA form, the CDR3 reads TGTGCCAGCAGTAGGACTAGCGGGAGGTCTTACGAGCAGTACTTC. It yields the protein CASSRTSGRSYEQYF.

This chain connects TRBV12-5 to TRBJ1-1; D is unresolved. V lost 3 bases to trimming and J lost 3 bases, with 8 bases between them. The length of the CDR3 is 13 residues. The V gene's germline CDR1 is LGHNT and CDR2 FRNRAP. The CDR3 DNA sequence: TGTGCTAGTGGTTTTGGTCGGGACACTGAAGCTTTCTTT. This translates into CASGFGRDTEAFF.

The genes are TRBV19 and TRBJ1-6; D possibly corresponds to TRBD1 (6 bases). CDR1 is LNHDA and CDR2 is SQIVND in the germline V gene (reference sequence). The CDR3 consists of 16 residues. V was cut by 5 bases and J by 10 bases, with 21 bases left in between. The CDR3 protein is CASSFGAGALGSPLHF. CDR3 in DNA: TGTGCCAGTAGTTTCGGGGCAGGGGCCCTGGGATCACCCCTCCACTTT.

This clone was counted only a few times. The chain uses TRBV5-1 and TRBJ2-5; 14 bases are shared with TRBD2. CDR3 length: 16 amino acids. From germline, CDR1 is SGHRS and CDR2 YFSETQ. Trimming at V came to 4 bases and at J to 4 bases, leaving 6 bases not matched to a gene. The CDR3 here is CASSPGTSGGRETQYF. The CDR3 coding sequence is TGCGCCAGCAGCCCCGGGACTAGCGGGGGCCGAGAGACCCAGTACTTC.